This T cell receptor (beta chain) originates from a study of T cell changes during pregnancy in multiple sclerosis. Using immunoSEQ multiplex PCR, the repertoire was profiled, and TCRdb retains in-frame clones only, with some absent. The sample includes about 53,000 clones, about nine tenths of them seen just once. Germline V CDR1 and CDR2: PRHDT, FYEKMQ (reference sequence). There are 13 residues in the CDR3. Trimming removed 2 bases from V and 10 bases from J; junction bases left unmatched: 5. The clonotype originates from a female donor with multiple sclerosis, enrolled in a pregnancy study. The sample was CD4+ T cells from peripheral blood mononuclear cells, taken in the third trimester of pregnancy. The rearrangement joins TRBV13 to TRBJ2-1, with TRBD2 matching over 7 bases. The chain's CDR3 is CASSLSGAFEQFF. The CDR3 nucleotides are TGTGCCAGCAGCTTAAGCGGGGCTTTCGAGCAGTTCTTC.